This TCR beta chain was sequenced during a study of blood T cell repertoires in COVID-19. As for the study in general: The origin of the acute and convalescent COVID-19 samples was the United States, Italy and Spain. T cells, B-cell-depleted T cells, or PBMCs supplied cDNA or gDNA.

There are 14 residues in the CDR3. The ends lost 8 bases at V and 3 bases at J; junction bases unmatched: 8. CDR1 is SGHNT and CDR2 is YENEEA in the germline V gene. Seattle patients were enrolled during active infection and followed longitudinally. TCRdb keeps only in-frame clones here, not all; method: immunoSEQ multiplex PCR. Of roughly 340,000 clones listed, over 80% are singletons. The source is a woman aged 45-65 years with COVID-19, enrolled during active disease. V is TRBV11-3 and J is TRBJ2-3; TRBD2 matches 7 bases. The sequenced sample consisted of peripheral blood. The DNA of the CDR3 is TGTGCCAGCGCCGAGTCAGCGGGAACAGATACGCAGTATTTT. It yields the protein CASAESAGTDTQYF.